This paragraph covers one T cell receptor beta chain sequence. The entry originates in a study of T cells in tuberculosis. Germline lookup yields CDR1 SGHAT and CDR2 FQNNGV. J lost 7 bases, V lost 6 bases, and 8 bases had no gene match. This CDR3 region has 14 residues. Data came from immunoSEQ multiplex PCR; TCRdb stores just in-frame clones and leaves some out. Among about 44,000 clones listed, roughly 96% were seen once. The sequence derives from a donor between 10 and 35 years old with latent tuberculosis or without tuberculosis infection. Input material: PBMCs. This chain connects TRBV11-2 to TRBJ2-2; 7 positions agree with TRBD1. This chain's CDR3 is CASSSLRGFGELFF. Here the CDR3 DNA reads TGTGCCAGCAGTTCACTCAGGGGGTTCGGGGAGCTGTTTTTT.